This T cell receptor beta chain was recorded in a study of blood T cell repertoires in COVID-19. Original handling: For nucleated cells, counts were estimated from reference gene primer amplification. Sequenced by immunoSEQ multiplex PCR; TCRdb stores in-frame clones only, minus some. The DNA gave D and trimming, while V, J and clone size come from that table. This table has 45,000 or so clones, more than 85% appearing once. Trimming shortened V by 6 bases and J by 4 bases, and 12 bases separated the two germline ends. Per the germline V gene, CDR1 is LNHDA and CDR2 is SQIVND (reference sequence). CDR3 length: 13 residues.

The source material was peripheral blood. V gene TRBV19 combines with J gene TRBJ1-1; no firm D call. The TCR comes from a man aged 35-49 years with active COVID-19. The CDR3 DNA follows: TGTGCCAGTAGCCCCCGGGTTGGCACTGAAGCTTTCTTT. Translation: CASSPRVGTEAFF.